A single T cell receptor beta chain is shown here with its context. With MiXCR, TCRdb called clones anew from the PCR reads. The table has some 38,000 clones, around 20% seen once. The sample belongs to a study of metastatic and nonmetastatic thyroid tumors. Not a single patient had been given any form of treatment at any point before undergoing thyroid surgery. Trimming cost V 7 bases and J 2 bases; bases outside gene matches: 16. This CDR3 spans 17 amino acids. Germline V CDR1 and CDR2: SGHAT, FQNNGV. V is TRBV11-2 and J is TRBJ2-7; 8 bases map to TRBD1. The clonotype was recovered from a female donor with papillary thyroid cancer or a benign thyroid nodule (not recorded which). Some clones in this sample may be carry-over from other donors' samples. The source material was blood. The CDR3 bases are TGTGCCAGCATCTGGGTGGCTTCGGGACAGGACACCTACGAGCAGTACTTC. Amino acids: CASIWVASGQDTYEQYF.